This T cell receptor (beta chain) was recorded in a study of blood T cell repertoires in COVID-19. Across the study: Whether acute or convalescent, the COVID-19 samples came from the United States, Italy and Spain.

The CDR3 has 13 amino acids. V was trimmed by 5 bases and J by 2 bases, leaving 9 bases between them. Looked up from germline, CDR1 is SGHDN and CDR2 is FVKESK. The assay was immunoSEQ multiplex PCR, and TCRdb's table has in-frame clones only and misses some. The repertoire holds over 95,000 clones, with approximately 84% as singletons. The rearrangement joins TRBV14 to TRBJ1-1, with D tentatively TRBD1 (5 bases). Sequencing was done on a sample of peripheral blood. The sequence derives from a woman in her fifties or sixties with acute or convalescent COVID-19. Here the CDR3 reads CASSADSNTEAFF. The CDR3 coding sequence is TGTGCCAGCAGCGCCGACAGTAACACTGAAGCTTTCTTT.